This T cell receptor beta chain derives from a study of cytomegalovirus exposure and HLA in healthy donors. V was shortened by 4 bases and J by 6 bases, with 24 bases between the two germline ends. Germline V gene data show CDR1 as SGHRS and CDR2 as YFSETQ. The CDR3 extends over 17 amino acids. Turning to this clone: The antigen remains unidentified.

The PCR contained 60 Vbeta and 13 Jbeta primers. Only in-frame clones appear in the TCRdb table, and some are missing; sequencing was by immunoSEQ multiplex PCR. In the table there are 70,000 to 95,000 clones, under 80% of which are singletons. Broader study findings: Donors were assumed by presence/absence analyses to have roughly uniform sequencing depth.

The sequence derives from a man aged 35 to 55 in good health and CMV-seronegative. The sequenced sample consisted of PBMCs. The chain combines TRBV5-1 with TRBJ2-3; D might be TRBD1 (5 bases). The CDR3 nucleotides are TGCGCCAGCAGCCAATACGCTACGGCAGGGCTCGGGGATACGCAGTATTTT. This encodes CASSQYATAGLGDTQYF.